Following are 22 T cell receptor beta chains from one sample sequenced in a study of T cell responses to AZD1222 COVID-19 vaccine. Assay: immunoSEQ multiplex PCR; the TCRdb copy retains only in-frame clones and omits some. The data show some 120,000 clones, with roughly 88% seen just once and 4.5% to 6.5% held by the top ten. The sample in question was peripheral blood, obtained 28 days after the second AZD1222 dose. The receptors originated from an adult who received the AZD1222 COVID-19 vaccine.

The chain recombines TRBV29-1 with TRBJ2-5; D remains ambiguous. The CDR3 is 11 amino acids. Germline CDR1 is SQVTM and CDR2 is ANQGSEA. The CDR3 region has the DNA TGCGGCTCGTCCGGCATGGAGACCCAGTACTTC. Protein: CGSSGMETQYF.

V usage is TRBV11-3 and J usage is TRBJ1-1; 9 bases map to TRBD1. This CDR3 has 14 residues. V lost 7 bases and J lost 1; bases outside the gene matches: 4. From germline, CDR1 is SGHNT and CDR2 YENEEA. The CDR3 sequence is CASINRGRNTEAFF. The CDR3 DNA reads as TGTGCCAGCATCAACAGGGGGCGGAACACTGAAGCTTTCTTT.

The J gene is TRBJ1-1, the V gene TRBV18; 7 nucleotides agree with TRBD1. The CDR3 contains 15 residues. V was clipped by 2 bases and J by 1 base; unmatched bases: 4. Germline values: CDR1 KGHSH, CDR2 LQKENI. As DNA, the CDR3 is TGTGCCAGCTCACCAACGGGACAGCCGAACACTGAAGCTTTCTTT. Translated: CASSPTGQPNTEAFF.

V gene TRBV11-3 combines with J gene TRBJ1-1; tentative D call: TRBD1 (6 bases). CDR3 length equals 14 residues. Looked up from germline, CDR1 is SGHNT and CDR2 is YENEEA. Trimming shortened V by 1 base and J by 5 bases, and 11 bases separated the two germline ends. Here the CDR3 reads CASSLGWGQTEAFF. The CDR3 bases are TGTGCCAGCAGCTTAGGATGGGGGCAAACTGAAGCTTTCTTT.

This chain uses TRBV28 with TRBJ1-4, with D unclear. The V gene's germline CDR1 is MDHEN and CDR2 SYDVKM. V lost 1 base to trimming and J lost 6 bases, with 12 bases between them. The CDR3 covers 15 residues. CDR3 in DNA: TGTGCCAGCAGTTTATTTTCGCTTAGACATGAAAAACTGTTTTTT. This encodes CASSLFSLRHEKLFF.

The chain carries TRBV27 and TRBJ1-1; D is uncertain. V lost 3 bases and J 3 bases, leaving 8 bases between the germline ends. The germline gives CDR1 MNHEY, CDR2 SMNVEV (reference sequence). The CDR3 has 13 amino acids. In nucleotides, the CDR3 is TGTGCCAGCAGTTTTCGGGAGGACACTGAAGCTTTCTTT. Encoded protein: CASSFREDTEAFF.

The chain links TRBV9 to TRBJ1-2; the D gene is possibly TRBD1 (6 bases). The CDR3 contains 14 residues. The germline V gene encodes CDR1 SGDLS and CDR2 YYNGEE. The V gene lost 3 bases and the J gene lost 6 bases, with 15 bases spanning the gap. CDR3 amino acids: CASSEQGGFDGYTF. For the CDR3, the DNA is TGTGCCAGCAGCGAACAGGGAGGTTTCGATGGCTACACCTTC.

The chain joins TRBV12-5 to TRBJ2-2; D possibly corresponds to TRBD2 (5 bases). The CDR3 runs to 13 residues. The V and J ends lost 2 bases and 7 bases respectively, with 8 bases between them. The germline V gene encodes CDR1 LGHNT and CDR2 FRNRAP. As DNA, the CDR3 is TGTGCTAGTGGTTTGTACGAGGGCGGGGAGCTGTTTTTT. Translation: CASGLYEGGELFF.

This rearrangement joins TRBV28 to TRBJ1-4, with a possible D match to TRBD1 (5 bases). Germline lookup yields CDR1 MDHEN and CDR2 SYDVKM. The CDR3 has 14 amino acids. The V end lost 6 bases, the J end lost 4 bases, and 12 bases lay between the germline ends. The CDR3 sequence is CASSGTAYNEKLFF. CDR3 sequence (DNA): TGTGCCAGCAGCGGGACGGCTTATAATGAAAAACTGTTTTTT.

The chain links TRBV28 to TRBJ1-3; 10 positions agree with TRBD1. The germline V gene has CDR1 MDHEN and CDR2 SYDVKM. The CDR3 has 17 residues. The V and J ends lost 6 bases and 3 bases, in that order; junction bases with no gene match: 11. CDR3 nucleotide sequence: TGTGCCAGCAGATTGACAGGGGGCGCTTTCGGTGGAAACACCATATATTTT. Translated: CASRLTGGAFGGNTIYF.

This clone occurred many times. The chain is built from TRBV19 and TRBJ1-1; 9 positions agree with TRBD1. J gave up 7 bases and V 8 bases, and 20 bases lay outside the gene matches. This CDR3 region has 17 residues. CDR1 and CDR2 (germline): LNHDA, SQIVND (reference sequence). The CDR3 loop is CASGRFPGQGVKGEAFF. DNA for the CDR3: TGTGCCAGTGGAAGGTTCCCGGGACAGGGAGTTAAGGGTGAAGCTTTCTTT.

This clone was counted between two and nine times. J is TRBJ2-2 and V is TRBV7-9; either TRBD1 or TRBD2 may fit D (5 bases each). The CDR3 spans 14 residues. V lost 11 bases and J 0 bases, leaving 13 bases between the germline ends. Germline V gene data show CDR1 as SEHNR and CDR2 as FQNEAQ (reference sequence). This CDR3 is CASFGAANTGELFF. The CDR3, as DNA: TGTGCCTCTTTCGGGGCAGCGAACACCGGGGAGCTGTTTTTT.

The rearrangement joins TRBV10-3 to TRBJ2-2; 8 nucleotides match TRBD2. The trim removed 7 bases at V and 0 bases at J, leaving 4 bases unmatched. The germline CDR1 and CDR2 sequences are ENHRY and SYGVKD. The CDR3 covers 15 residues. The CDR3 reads CAIIAGSTNTGELFF. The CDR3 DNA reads TGTGCCATCATAGCGGGATCTACGAACACCGGGGAGCTGTTTTTT.

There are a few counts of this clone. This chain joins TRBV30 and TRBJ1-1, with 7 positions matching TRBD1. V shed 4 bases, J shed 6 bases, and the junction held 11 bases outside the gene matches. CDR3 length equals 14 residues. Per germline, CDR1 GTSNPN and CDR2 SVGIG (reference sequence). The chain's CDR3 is CAWKGQRLFPEAFF. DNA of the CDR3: TGTGCCTGGAAGGGACAGCGACTTTTCCCTGAAGCTTTCTTT.

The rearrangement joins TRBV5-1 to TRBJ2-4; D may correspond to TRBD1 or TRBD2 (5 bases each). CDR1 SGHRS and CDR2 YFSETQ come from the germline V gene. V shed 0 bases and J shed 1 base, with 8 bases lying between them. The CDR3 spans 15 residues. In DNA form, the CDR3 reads TGCGCCAGCAGCTTGGAGTGGGGGGCCAAAAACATTCAGTACTTC. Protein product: CASSLEWGAKNIQYF.

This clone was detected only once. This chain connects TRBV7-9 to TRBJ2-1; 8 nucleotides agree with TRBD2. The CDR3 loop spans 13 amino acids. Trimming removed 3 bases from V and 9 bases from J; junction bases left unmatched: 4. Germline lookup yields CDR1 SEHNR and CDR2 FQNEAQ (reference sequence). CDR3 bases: TGTGCCAGCAGCTTTAGCGGGGTTGGTGAGCAGTTCTTC. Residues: CASSFSGVGEQFF.

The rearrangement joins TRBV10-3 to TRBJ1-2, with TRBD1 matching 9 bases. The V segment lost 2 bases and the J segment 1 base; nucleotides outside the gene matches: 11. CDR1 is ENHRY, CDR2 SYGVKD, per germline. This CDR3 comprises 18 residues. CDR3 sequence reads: CAISEHPIGQGRNYGYTF. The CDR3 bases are TGTGCCATCAGTGAGCATCCCATAGGACAGGGGCGTAACTATGGCTACACCTTC.

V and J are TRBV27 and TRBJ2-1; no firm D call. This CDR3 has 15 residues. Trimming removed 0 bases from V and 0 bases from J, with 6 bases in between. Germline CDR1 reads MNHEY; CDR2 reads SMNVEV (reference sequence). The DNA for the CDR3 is TGTGCCAGCAGTTTATCTTCCGGCTCCTACAATGAGCAGTTCTTC. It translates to CASSLSSGSYNEQFF.

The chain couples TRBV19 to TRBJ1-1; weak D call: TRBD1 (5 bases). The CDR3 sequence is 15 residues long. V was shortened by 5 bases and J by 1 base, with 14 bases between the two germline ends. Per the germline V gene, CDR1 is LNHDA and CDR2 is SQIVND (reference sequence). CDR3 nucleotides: TGTGCCAGTAGTGCCCGACAGAGACCGAACACTGAAGCTTTCTTT. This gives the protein CASSARQRPNTEAFF.

CDR3 sequence (DNA): TGTGCCTGGAGTGAATTCTGGGACAGGGGGCTCAATCAGCCCCAGCATTTT. It is translated as CAWSEFWDRGLNQPQHF. The rearrangement joins TRBV30 to TRBJ1-5, with 12 bases that match TRBD1. The V gene end was trimmed by 1 base and the J gene end by 3 bases; junction bases not matched to a gene: 7. The CDR3 is made up of 17 amino acids. From germline, CDR1 is GTSNPN and CDR2 SVGIG (reference sequence).

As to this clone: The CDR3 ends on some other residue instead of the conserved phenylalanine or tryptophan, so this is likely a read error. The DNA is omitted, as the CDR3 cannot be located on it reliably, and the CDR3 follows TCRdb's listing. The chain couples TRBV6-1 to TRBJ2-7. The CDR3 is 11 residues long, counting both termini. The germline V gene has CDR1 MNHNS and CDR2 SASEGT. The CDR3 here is CASSEWSAAVI.

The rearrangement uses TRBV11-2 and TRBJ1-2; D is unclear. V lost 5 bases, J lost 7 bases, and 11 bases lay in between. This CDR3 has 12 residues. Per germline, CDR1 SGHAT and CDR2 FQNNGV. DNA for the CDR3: TGTGCCAGCAGCCTACAGAAACCTGGCTACACCTTC. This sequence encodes CASSLQKPGYTF. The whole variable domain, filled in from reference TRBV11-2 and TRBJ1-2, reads EAGVAQSPRYKIIEKRQSVAFWCNPISGHATLYWYQQILGQGPKLLIQFQNNGVVDDSQLPKDRFSAERLKGVDSTLKIQPAKLEDSAVYLCASSLQKPGYTFGSGTRLTVV.